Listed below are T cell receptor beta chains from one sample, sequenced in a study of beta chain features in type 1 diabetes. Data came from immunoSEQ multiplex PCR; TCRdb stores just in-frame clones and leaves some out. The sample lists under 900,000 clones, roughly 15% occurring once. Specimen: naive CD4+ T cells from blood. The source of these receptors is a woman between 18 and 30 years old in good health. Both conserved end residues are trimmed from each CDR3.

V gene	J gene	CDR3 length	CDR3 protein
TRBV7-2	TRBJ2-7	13	ASSFLAGGPLEQY
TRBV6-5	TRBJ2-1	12	ASRRLAGANEQF
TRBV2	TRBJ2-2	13	ASRAGQGKAGELF
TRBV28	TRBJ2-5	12	ASSTGGALETQY
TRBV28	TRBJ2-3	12	ATSGGWLHDTQY
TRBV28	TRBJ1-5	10	ASSPLREPQH
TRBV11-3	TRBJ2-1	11	ASSFVAGNEQF
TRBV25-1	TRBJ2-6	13	ASSGDYSGANVLT
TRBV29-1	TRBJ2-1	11	SVDRGQGYEQF
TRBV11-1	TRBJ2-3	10	ASGASTDTQY
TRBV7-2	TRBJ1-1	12	ASSLVPSLTEAF
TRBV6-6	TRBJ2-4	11	ASRTVAKNIQY
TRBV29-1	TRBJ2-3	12	SVKGTTGTDTQY
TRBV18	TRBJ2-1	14	ASSPASSGRLDEQF
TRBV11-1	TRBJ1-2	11	ASSTDPVDGYT
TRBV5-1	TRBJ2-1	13	ASSLRRAGNNEQF
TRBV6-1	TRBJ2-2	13	ASRTTGGIVGELF
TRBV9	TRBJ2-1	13	ASSVGGGIYNEQF
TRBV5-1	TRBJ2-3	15	ASRPLTSGRSTDTQY
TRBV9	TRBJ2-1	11	ASSVGLAGEQF
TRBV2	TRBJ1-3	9	ASSEVVTIY
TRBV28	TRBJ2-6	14	ASSYSTQAGANVLT
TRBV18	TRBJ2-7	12	ASSPSTTFGEQY
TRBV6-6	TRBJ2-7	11	ASSYGRGYLQY
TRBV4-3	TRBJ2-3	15	ASSQDQAAGVTDTQY
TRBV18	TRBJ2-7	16	ASSPQLSGPGVGYEQY
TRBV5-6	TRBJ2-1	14	ASSFEARAWYNEQF
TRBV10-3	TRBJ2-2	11	ASGASLVRELF
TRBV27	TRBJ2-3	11	ASSYFGTDTQY
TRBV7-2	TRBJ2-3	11	ASGPPDRSAQY
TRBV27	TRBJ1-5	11	ATSVGGNQPQH
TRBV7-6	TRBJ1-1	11	ASSLVEGTEAF
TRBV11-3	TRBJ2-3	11	ASSLAGGDTQY
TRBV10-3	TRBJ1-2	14	AISAGEHRENYGYT
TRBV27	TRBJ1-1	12	ASSLRGRNTEAF
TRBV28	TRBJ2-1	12	ASSFGGSGTRKF
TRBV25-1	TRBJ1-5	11	ASSESGNQPQH
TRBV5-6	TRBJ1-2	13	ASSSRAVINYGYT